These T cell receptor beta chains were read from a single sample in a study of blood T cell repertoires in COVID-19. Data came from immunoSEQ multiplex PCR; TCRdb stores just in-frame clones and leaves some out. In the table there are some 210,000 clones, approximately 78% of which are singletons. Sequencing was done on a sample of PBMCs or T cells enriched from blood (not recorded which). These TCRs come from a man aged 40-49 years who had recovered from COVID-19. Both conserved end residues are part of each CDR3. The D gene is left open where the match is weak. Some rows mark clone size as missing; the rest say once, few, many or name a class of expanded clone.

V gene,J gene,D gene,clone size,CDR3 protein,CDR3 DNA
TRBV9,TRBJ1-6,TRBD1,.,CASSERGTGSNSPLHF,TGTGCCAGCAGCGAGAGAGGGACAGGGTCGAATTCACCCCTCCACTTT
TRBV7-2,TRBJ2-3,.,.,CASSPYGDTQYF,TGTGCCAGCAGCCCTTACGGAGATACGCAGTATTTT
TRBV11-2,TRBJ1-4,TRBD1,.,CASRGRGLANEKLFF,TGTGCCAGCAGAGGCAGGGGGCTAGCTAATGAAAAACTGTTTTTT
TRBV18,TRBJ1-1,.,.,CASSPVATSEAFF,TGTGCCAGCTCACCAGTGGCAACCTCTGAAGCTTTCTTT
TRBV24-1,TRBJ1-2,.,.,CATSPDTLNYGYTF,TGTGCCACCAGTCCAGACACCTTAAACTATGGCTACACCTTC
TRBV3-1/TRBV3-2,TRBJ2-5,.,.,CASSQVGVTQYF,TGTGCCAGCAGCCAGGTAGGGGTCACCCAGTACTTC
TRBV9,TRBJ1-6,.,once,CASSAGGENNSPLHF,TGTGCCAGCAGCGCAGGAGGAGAGAATAATTCACCCCTCCACTTT
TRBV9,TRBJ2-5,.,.,CASSAQGRAGETQYF,TGTGCCAGCAGCGCACAGGGTCGTGCAGGGGAGACCCAGTACTTC
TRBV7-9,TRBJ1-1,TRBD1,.,CASSLGQGQTEAFF,TGTGCCAGCAGCTTAGGACAGGGCCAAACTGAAGCTTTCTTT
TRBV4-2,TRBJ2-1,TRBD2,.,CASSQELAGGHEQFF,TGTGCCAGCAGCCAAGAACTAGCGGGGGGCCATGAGCAGTTCTTC
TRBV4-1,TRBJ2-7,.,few,CASSRREEPYEQYF,TGCGCCAGCAGCCGGAGGGAGGAACCCTACGAGCAGTACTTC
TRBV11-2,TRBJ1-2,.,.,CASSLNQRLYGYTF,TGTGCCAGCAGCTTAAATCAAAGACTCTATGGCTACACCTTC
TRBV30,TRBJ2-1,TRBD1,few,CAWLGGQGFNEQFF,TGTGCCTGGCTAGGGGGACAGGGTTTCAATGAGCAGTTCTTC
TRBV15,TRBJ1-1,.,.,CATSRDGLTEAFF,TGTGCCACCAGCAGAGATGGCTTAACTGAAGCTTTCTTT
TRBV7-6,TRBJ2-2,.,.,CASRHGTSRNTGELFF,TGTGCCAGCAGACACGGGACTTCAAGAAACACCGGGGAGCTGTTTTTT